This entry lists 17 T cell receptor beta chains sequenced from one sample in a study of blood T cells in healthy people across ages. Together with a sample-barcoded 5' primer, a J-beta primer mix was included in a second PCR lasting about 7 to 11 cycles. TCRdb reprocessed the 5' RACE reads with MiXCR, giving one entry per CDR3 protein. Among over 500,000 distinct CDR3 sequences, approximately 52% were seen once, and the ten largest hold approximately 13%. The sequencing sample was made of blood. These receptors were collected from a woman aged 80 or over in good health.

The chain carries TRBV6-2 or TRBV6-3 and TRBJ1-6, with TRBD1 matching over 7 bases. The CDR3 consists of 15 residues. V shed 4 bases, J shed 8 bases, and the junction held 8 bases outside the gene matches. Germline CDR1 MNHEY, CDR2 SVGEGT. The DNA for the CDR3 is TGTGCCAGCAGTTTCAACAGGGGTAGAGATTCACCCCTCCACTTT. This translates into CASSFNRGRDSPLHF.

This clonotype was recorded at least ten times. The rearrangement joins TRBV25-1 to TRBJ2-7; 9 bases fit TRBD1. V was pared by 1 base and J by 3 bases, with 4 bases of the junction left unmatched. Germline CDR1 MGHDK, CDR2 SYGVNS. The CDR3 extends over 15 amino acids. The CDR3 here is CASSESGTGRYEQYF. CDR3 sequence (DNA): TGTGCCAGCAGTGAATCCGGGACAGGGCGCTACGAGCAGTACTTC.

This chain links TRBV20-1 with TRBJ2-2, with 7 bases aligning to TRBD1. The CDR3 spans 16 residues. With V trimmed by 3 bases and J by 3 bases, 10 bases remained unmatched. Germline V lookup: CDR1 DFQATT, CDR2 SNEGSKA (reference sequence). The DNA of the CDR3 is TGCAGTGCTAGCGGCTCCCGGGACAGCTACACCGGGGAGCTGTTTTTT. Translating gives CSASGSRDSYTGELFF.

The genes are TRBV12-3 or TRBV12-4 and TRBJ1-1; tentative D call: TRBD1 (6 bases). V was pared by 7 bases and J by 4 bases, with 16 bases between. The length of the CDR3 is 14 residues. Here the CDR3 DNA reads TGTGCCAGCACCAGAAGGGGGGCTGGCACTGAAGCTTTCTTT. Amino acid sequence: CASTRRGAGTEAFF.

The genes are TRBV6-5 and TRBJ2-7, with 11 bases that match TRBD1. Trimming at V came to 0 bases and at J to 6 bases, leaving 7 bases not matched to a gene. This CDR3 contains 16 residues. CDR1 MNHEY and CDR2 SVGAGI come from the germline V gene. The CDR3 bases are TGTGCCAGCAGTTACTCCCCTCGGACAGGGGGCCGCGAGCAGTACTTC. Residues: CASSYSPRTGGREQYF.

The CDR3 nucleotides are TGTGCCAGCAGCCCCGAGGCCCCAGAGACCCAGTACTTC. Translating gives CASSPEAPETQYF. The chain carries TRBV9 and TRBJ2-5; no clear D gene. Trimming took off 4 bases at V and 4 bases at J, with 11 bases between the two ends. This CDR3 has 13 amino acids. The germline V gene encodes CDR1 SGDLS and CDR2 YYNGEE. Complete variable domain (other parts from reference TRBV9 and TRBJ2-5): DSGVTQTPKHLITATGQRVTLRCSPRSGDLSVYWYQQSLDQGLQFLIQYYNGEERAKGNILERFSAQQFPDLHSELNLSSLELGDSALYFCASSPEAPETQYFGPGTRLLVL.

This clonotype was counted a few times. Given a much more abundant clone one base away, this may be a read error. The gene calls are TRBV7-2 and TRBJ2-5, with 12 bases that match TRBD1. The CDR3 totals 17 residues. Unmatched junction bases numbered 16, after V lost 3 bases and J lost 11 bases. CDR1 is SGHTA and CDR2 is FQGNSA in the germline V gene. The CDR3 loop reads CASSFSPGQGASNEQYF. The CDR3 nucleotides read TGTGCCAGCAGCTTCTCCCCGGGACAGGGGGCTAGCAATGAGCAGTACTTC.

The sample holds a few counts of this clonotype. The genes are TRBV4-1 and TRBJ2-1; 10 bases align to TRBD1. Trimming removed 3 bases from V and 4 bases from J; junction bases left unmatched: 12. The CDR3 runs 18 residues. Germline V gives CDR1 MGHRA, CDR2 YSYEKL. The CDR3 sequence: CASSQTRPGQGRYNEQFF. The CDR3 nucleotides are TGCGCCAGCAGCCAGACGCGCCCGGGACAGGGGAGATACAATGAGCAGTTCTTC.

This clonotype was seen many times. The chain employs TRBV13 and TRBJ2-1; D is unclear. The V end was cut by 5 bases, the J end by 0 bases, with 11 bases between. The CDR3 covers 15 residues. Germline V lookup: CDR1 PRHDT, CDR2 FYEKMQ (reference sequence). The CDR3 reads CASSLRLISYNEQFF. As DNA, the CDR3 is TGTGCCAGCAGCCTCCGACTGATCTCCTACAATGAGCAGTTCTTC.

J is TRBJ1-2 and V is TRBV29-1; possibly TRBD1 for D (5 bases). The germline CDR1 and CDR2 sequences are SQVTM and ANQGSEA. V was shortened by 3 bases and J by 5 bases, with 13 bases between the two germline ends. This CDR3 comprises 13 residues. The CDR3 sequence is CSVERGIGYGYTF. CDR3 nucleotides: TGCAGCGTTGAGCGGGGGATAGGGTATGGCTACACCTTC.

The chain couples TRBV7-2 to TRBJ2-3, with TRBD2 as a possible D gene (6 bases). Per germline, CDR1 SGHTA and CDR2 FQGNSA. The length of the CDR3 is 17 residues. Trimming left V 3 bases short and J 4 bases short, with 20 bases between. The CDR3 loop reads CASSLLVRTGLADTQYF. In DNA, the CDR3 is TGTGCCAGCAGCTTGCTGGTACGGACGGGACTCGCAGATACGCAGTATTTT.

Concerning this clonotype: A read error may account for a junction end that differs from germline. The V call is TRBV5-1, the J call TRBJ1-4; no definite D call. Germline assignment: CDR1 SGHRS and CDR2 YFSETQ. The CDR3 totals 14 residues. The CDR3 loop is CASSFRATNEKLFF. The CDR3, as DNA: TGTGCCAGCAGTTTTAGGGCAACTAATGAAAAACTGTTTTTT.

CDR3 amino acids: CSAPTGQTNSPLHF. The CDR3 DNA follows: TGCAGTGCTCCGACAGGGCAGACCAATTCACCCCTCCACTTT. The chain employs TRBV20-1 and TRBJ1-6; 7 bases match TRBD1. V trimming: 5 bases; J trimming: 7 bases; junction bases outside the gene matches: 8. CDR1 and CDR2 from the germline V gene are DFQATT and SNEGSKA (reference sequence). The CDR3 is made up of 14 amino acids.

The CDR3 protein is CSAKTGSKEKLFF. The CDR3 bases are TGCAGTGCTAAGACAGGGTCCAAGGAAAAACTGTTTTTT. V and J are TRBV20-1 and TRBJ1-4; 7 bases are a match to TRBD1. With V trimmed by 4 bases and J by 8 bases, 7 bases remained unmatched. Germline CDR1 reads DFQATT; CDR2 reads SNEGSKA (reference sequence). There are 13 residues in the CDR3.

Written as DNA, the CDR3 is TGCAGTGCTAGGGTAATGGAGCGGTCCGAGGAGCAGTACTTC. It specifies CSARVMERSEEQYF. This chain joins TRBV20-1 and TRBJ2-7; TRBD2 is a possible D gene (5 bases). The CDR3 has 14 residues. The V end was cut by 3 bases, the J end by 7 bases, with 19 bases between. Germline V lookup: CDR1 DFQATT, CDR2 SNEGSKA (reference sequence).

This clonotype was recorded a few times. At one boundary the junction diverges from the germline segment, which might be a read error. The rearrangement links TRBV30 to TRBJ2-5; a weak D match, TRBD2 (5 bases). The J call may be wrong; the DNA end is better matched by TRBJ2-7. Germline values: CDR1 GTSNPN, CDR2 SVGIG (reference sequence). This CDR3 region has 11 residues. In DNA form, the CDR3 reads TGTGCCGGGAGTGTACTGAGCGAGCAGTACTTC. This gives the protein CAGSVLSEQYF.

The CDR3 is CASRGQGVPEAFF. CDR3 in DNA: TGTGCCAGCAGGGGACAGGGGGTTCCGGAAGCTTTCTTT. The V gene is TRBV25-1, the J gene TRBJ1-1; 11 bases line up with TRBD1. CDR3 size: 13 residues. Trimming at V came to 6 bases and at J to 8 bases, leaving 5 bases not matched to a gene. The germline gives CDR1 MGHDK, CDR2 SYGVNS. The complete variable domain, with remaining parts taken from reference TRBV25-1 and TRBJ1-1, reads EADIYQTPRYLVIGTGKKITLECSQTMGHDKMYWYQQDPGMELHLIHYSYGVNSTEKGDLSSESTVSRIRTEHFPLTLESARPSHTSQYLCASRGQGVPEAFFGQGTRLTVV.